These 31 T cell receptor beta chains share one sample of origin, sequenced in a study of T-cell reconstitution after alpha-beta-depleted transplantation in children. Unique molecular identifiers were built into the TCRbeta library. MiXCR, applied by TCRdb to the PCR reads, yields one record per CDR3 protein. The table lists hundreds of thousands of distinct CDR3 sequences, roughly 23% of them singletons. The specimen comprised PBMCs, mostly from graft donor cells, sampled 360 days after TCRalphabeta/CD19-depleted stem cell transplant. These receptors all come from a boy younger than two who had a stem cell transplant for acute myeloid leukemia, so the T cells may come from the graft donor.

This clonotype was picked up a small number of times. This sequence joins TRBV20-1 and TRBJ2-3; weak D call: TRBD2 (5 bases). V lost 0 bases, J lost 1 base, and 14 bases lay in between. Germline V gene lookup returns CDR1 DFQATT and CDR2 SNEGSKA (reference sequence). This CDR3 is 16 amino acids long. CDR3 residues: CSARDFRGVGTDTQYF. The CDR3, as DNA: TGCAGTGCTAGAGATTTTCGGGGAGTAGGCACAGATACGCAGTATTTT.

This chain connects TRBV15 to TRBJ1-6, with a weak D call TRBD1 (5 bases). Germline V gene lookup returns CDR1 LNHNV and CDR2 YYDKDF (reference sequence). This CDR3 has 16 residues. The ends were cut back, 2 bases at V and 10 bases at J, with 18 bases in the middle. CDR3 coding DNA: TGTGCCACCAGCAGATTCGCCGGGGCCGGCGACTCACCCCTCCACTTT. Its translation is CATSRFAGAGDSPLHF.

The rearrangement uses TRBV7-2 and TRBJ2-7, with no clear D. Germline loops: CDR1 SGHTA, CDR2 FQGNSA. CDR3 size: 14 residues. V was trimmed by 2 bases and J by 6 bases, leaving 14 bases between them. CDR3 in DNA: TGTGCCAGCAGCTTAAGTCCGAGCCGCGCCGAGCAGTACTTC. Its translation is CASSLSPSRAEQYF.

This clonotype came up many times. The V gene is TRBV7-9, the J gene TRBJ2-2, with 8 bases that match TRBD1. The germline V gene encodes CDR1 SEHNR and CDR2 FQNEAQ (reference sequence). Germline trimming cut 5 bases from V and 1 base from J; bases unmatched to any gene: 6. The CDR3 totals 16 residues. In nucleotides, the CDR3 is TGTGCCAGCAGCCCTGGGACAGGCCAGAACACCGGGGAGCTGTTTTTT. This sequence encodes CASSPGTGQNTGELFF.

This clonotype was counted at least ten times. Here the CDR3 DNA reads TGTGCCAGCAGCTTACCCCCGGGGTGGGAAGCTAATGAAAAACTGTTTTTT. This codes for CASSLPPGWEANEKLFF. V and J are TRBV7-2 and TRBJ1-4; no definite D call. Germline V gives CDR1 SGHTA, CDR2 FQGNSA. The V gene lost 2 bases and the J gene lost 3 bases, with 16 bases spanning the gap. The CDR3 contains 17 residues.

The count of this clonotype is one. The chain is built from TRBV5-5 and TRBJ2-2; no firm D call. CDR3 length: 16 residues. The V gene's germline CDR1 is SGHKS and CDR2 YYEKEE (reference sequence). The germline V and J ends were trimmed by 4 bases and 5 bases, with 18 bases remaining between them. CDR3 residues: CASSRVPTLRTGELFF. The DNA of the CDR3 is TGTGCCAGCAGCAGGGTCCCGACTCTGCGTACCGGGGAGCTGTTTTTT.

A few counts support this clonotype. V and J are TRBV20-1 and TRBJ1-3; no definite D call. This CDR3 spans 14 amino acids. Looked up from germline, CDR1 is DFQATT and CDR2 is SNEGSKA (reference sequence). V was clipped by 6 bases and J by 3 bases, with 15 bases between them. CDR3: CSARRLGDGNTIYF. The DNA of the CDR3 is TGCAGTGCGAGGAGACTGGGAGATGGAAACACCATATATTTT.

The chain is built from TRBV7-2 and TRBJ2-7; no reliable D call. CDR1 is SGHTA and CDR2 is FQGNSA in the germline V gene. This CDR3 has 14 residues. V dropped 0 bases and J dropped 6 bases, with 12 bases sitting between them. This chain's CDR3 is CASSLAGLGFEQYV. CDR3 DNA: TGTGCCAGCAGCTTAGCGGGGTTAGGGTTCGAGCAGTACGTC.

The chain joins TRBV20-1 to TRBJ1-2; tentatively, D is TRBD1 (6 bases). V gave up 6 bases and J gave up 4 bases, with 18 bases separating them. This CDR3 comprises 14 residues. From germline, CDR1 is DFQATT and CDR2 SNEGSKA (reference sequence). The CDR3 loop reads CSARSGDQVYGYTF. The CDR3 DNA reads TGCAGTGCGCGGTCAGGGGACCAAGTCTATGGCTACACCTTC.

V is TRBV9 and J is TRBJ1-1; D is unclear. This CDR3 comprises 13 residues. Per germline, CDR1 SGDLS and CDR2 YYNGEE. V was clipped by 0 bases and J by 5 bases, with 8 bases between them. The CDR3 region is CASSVEVTTEAFF. As DNA, the CDR3 is TGTGCCAGCAGCGTAGAAGTAACGACTGAAGCTTTCTTT.

A few counts support this clonotype. The J gene is TRBJ2-1, the V gene TRBV27; 8 nucleotides match TRBD2. Germline V gene data show CDR1 as MNHEY and CDR2 as SMNVEV (reference sequence). This CDR3 is built from 16 residues. The ends lost 5 bases at V and 7 bases at J; junction bases unmatched: 13. The DNA of the CDR3 is TGTGCCAGCAGTCCCCCGTGGTCCGGGGGGGGAAATGAGCAGTTCTTC. Translating it yields CASSPPWSGGGNEQFF.

This clonotype was observed a handful of times. The chain employs TRBV7-2 and TRBJ2-1; 9 positions match TRBD2. The germline V gene encodes CDR1 SGHTA and CDR2 FQGNSA. V lost 2 bases and J lost 5; bases outside the gene matches: 7. The CDR3 has 16 amino acids. CDR3 DNA sequence: TGTGCCAGCAGCTTACGTCCCACTAGCGGGCACAATGAGCAGTTCTTC. Its protein product is CASSLRPTSGHNEQFF.

The rearrangement joins TRBV7-3 to TRBJ1-1; D is unresolved. Trimming cost V 5 bases and J 0 bases, with 13 bases left between them. The CDR3 length is 15 residues. The germline V gene has CDR1 SGHTA and CDR2 FQGTGA. The CDR3 sequence is CASSPIQLLNTEAFF. CDR3 in DNA: TGTGCCAGCAGCCCCATTCAGTTACTGAACACTGAAGCTTTCTTT.

This rearrangement joins TRBV18 to TRBJ1-1, with D unresolved. This CDR3 comprises 15 residues. In germline, CDR1 is KGHSH, CDR2 LQKENI. V was pared by 0 bases and J by 5 bases, with 13 bases between. The CDR3 DNA sequence: TGTGCCAGCTCACCACCGCTCGGTGGGTTAACTGAAGCTTTCTTT. Translated, it gives CASSPPLGGLTEAFF.

This clonotype appeared a few times. CDR3 loop: CASLLRVDHWGNEQFF. DNA of the CDR3: TGTGCCAGCCTCCTGAGAGTGGACCACTGGGGCAATGAGCAGTTCTTC. The chain joins TRBV12-3 or TRBV12-4 to TRBJ2-1; D gene uncertain. V lost 8 bases and J lost 6, with 23 bases in between. The CDR3 runs 16 residues.

This clonotype appeared a few times. The V call is TRBV7-2, the J call TRBJ2-5; D uncertain. V lost 1 base to trimming and J lost 1 base, with 10 bases between them. Germline CDR1 SGHTA, CDR2 FQGNSA. CDR3 length equals 15 residues. The CDR3 DNA is TGTGCCAGCAGCTTAGGCGCGGCTACCCAAGAGACCCAGTACTTC. Residues: CASSLGAATQETQYF.

This clonotype has ten or more counts. The rearrangement uses TRBV29-1 and TRBJ2-7; D uncertain. There are 11 residues in the CDR3. CDR1 SQVTM and CDR2 ANQGSEA come from the germline V gene. V gave up 0 bases and J gave up 5 bases, with 5 bases separating them. This CDR3 reads CSVEDLNEQYF. In DNA, the CDR3 is TGCAGCGTTGAAGACTTAAACGAGCAGTACTTC.

The chain employs TRBV4-1 and TRBJ2-4, with D perhaps matching TRBD1 (5 bases). Germline CDR1 and CDR2: MGHRA and YSYEKL. There are 16 residues in the CDR3. V was pared by 0 bases and J by 1 base, with 10 bases between. The CDR3 bases are TGCGCCAGCAGCCAAGATGGGGCGAGCGCCAAAAACATTCAGTACTTC. It is translated as CASSQDGASAKNIQYF.

This clonotype was recorded many times. The chain joins TRBV28 to TRBJ1-4; D remains ambiguous. V lost 10 bases and J 3 bases, leaving 12 bases between the germline ends. CDR3 length: 13 amino acids. Looked up from germline, CDR1 is MDHEN and CDR2 is SYDVKM. CDR3 DNA: TGTGCCACCAGAGTCAGGCCTAATGAAAAACTGTTTTTT. It codes for CATRVRPNEKLFF.

This clonotype was found many times. The CDR3: CASSLLGTSETGELFF. CDR3 in DNA: TGTGCCAGCAGTTTACTCGGGACTAGCGAAACCGGGGAGCTGTTTTTT. The V gene is TRBV27, the J gene TRBJ2-2; 10 nucleotides align to TRBD2. The CDR3 runs to 16 residues. The germline V gene encodes CDR1 MNHEY and CDR2 SMNVEV (reference sequence). J lost 5 bases, V lost 2 bases, and 5 bases had no gene match.

This clonotype was detected only a few times. CDR3 region: CASSQGYGLSGANVLTF. DNA of the CDR3: TGCGCCAGCAGCCAAGGATACGGACTGTCTGGGGCCAACGTCCTGACTTTC. This chain connects TRBV4-1 to TRBJ2-6; D possibly corresponds to TRBD2 (5 bases). The CDR3 has 17 amino acids. Trimming cost V 1 base and J 1 base, with 11 bases left between them. Germline V gives CDR1 MGHRA, CDR2 YSYEKL.

A remark on this clonotype: A clone one base away is much larger, so this may be a read error. The conserved closing phenylalanine or tryptophan is absent in this CDR3, likely reflecting a read error. This sequence joins TRBV11-3 and TRBJ1-1; 7 nucleotides match TRBD1. V shed 4 bases and J 10 bases; nucleotides not matched to a gene: 9. Germline V gene data show CDR1 as SGHNT and CDR2 as YENEEA. This CDR3 spans 13 amino acids. The CDR3 region is CASSSDRARGAFC. DNA of the CDR3: TGTGCCAGCAGCTCCGACAGGGCTCGCGGAGCTTTCTGT.

V is TRBV2 and J is TRBJ2-3; a weak D match, TRBD2 (6 bases). Trimming pared 3 bases from V and 0 bases from J, leaving 10 bases between. Per germline, CDR1 SNHLY and CDR2 FYNNEI. The CDR3 is 15 amino acids. The CDR3 here is CASSEDGRSTDTQYF. CDR3 sequence (DNA): TGTGCCAGCAGTGAGGACGGGAGAAGCACAGATACGCAGTATTTT.

This clonotype was counted many times. J is TRBJ2-2 and V is TRBV11-2; D is possibly TRBD2 (5 bases). The CDR3 sequence is 13 residues long. Germline assignment: CDR1 SGHAT and CDR2 FQNNGV. With 0 bases removed from V and 7 bases from J, the gap between germline ends came to 6 bases. In nucleotides, the CDR3 is TGTGCCAGCAGCTTAGAAGCGGTCGGGGAGCTGTTTTTT. Protein: CASSLEAVGELFF. The complete variable domain, with remaining parts taken from reference TRBV11-2 and TRBJ2-2, reads EAGVAQSPRYKIIEKRQSVAFWCNPISGHATLYWYQQILGQGPKLLIQFQNNGVVDDSQLPKDRFSAERLKGVDSTLKIQPAKLEDSAVYLCASSLEAVGELFFGEGSRLTVL.

This clonotype has ten or more counts. The chain is built from TRBV20-1 and TRBJ2-1; D is unresolved. This CDR3 has 13 amino acids. Per germline, CDR1 DFQATT and CDR2 SNEGSKA (reference sequence). Trimming left V 0 bases short and J 6 bases short, with 9 bases between. CDR3 loop: CSARDYPTNEQFF. The CDR3 nucleotides are TGCAGTGCTAGAGACTACCCGACCAATGAGCAGTTCTTC.

This clonotype showed up many times. This rearrangement joins TRBV11-3 to TRBJ2-2, with D possibly TRBD1 on 5 matching bases. The CDR3 extends over 18 amino acids. CDR1 SGHNT and CDR2 YENEEA come from the germline V gene. V lost 2 bases to trimming and J lost 5 bases, with 21 bases between them. CDR3 DNA: TGTGCCAGCAGCTTATCAAGTAGTAGCAGGGAATGGACCGGGGAGCTGTTTTTT. It yields the protein CASSLSSSSREWTGELFF.

The rearrangement uses TRBV4-2 and TRBJ2-1; D possibly corresponds to TRBD2 (6 bases). The CDR3 covers 18 residues. The germline V gene has CDR1 LGHNA and CDR2 YNFKEQ. With 0 bases removed from V and 6 bases from J, the gap between germline ends came to 21 bases. CDR3 protein: CASSQDQIGGGSLNEQFF. As DNA, the CDR3 is TGTGCCAGCAGCCAAGATCAAATCGGGGGAGGTAGTCTCAATGAGCAGTTCTTC.

This clonotype was recorded many times. This chain connects TRBV29-1 to TRBJ2-1; D not resolved. The CDR3 consists of 13 residues. Trimming took off 7 bases at V and 1 base at J, with 11 bases between the two ends. The germline V gene encodes CDR1 SQVTM and CDR2 ANQGSEA. The CDR3, as DNA: TGCAGCGGCGAAGGGCAGTCCTACAATGAGCAGTTCTTC. Amino acid sequence: CSGEGQSYNEQFF.

Here the CDR3 DNA reads TGTGCCAGCAGTTACACCGGACAGGGCAATCAGCCCCAGCATTTT. Encoded protein: CASSYTGQGNQPQHF. The rearrangement joins TRBV6-5 to TRBJ1-5, with 7 bases matching TRBD1. This CDR3 spans 15 amino acids. The junction had 3 bases not matched to a gene; V was cut back by 2 bases and J by 2 bases. Germline CDR1 and CDR2: MNHEY and SVGAGI.

A word on this clonotype: A single base separates this from a much larger clone, so it may be a read error. V usage is TRBV20-1 and J usage is TRBJ1-5; no firm D call. CDR3 length: 12 residues. Trimming pared 3 bases from V and 2 bases from J, leaving 5 bases between. The V gene's germline CDR1 is DFQATT and CDR2 SNEGSKA (reference sequence). Here the CDR3 DNA reads TGCAGTGCTAGGAGCGGCAATCAGCCCCAGCATTTT. As protein: CSARSGNQPQHF.

This rearrangement joins TRBV9 to TRBJ1-5, with a possible D match to TRBD1 (6 bases). The length of the CDR3 is 14 residues. The germline CDR1 and CDR2 sequences are SGDLS and YYNGEE. Trimming took off 3 bases at V and 6 bases at J, with 13 bases between the two ends. The CDR3 nucleotides are TGTGCCAGCAGCGCGGACAGACTTGGTCAGCCCCAGCATTTT. Translated: CASSADRLGQPQHF.